One and the same sample provided the 20 T cell receptor beta chains below, sequenced in a study of T cell repertoires in cytomegalovirus infection. These receptors' targets are unknown. TCRdb re-called the reads through MiXCR, storing one row per CDR3 protein. Of about 830,000 distinct CDR3 sequences detected, less than 35% appear once; the ten largest clones hold 9.5% to 15%. Specimen: cultured CD8+ T cells from PBMCs, collected from culture after CMV antigen stimulation. These receptors were taken from a human donor in good health (CMV status not recorded). Some clones in this sample may be carry-over from other donors' samples.

This chain links TRBV27 with TRBJ2-7; 11 bases are a match to TRBD2. This CDR3 region has 13 residues. J lost 9 bases, V lost 3 bases, and 4 bases had no gene match. Germline assignment: CDR1 MNHEY and CDR2 SMNVEV (reference sequence). The CDR3 nucleotides are TGTGCCAGCAGTTTGCTAGCGGGGGGACCGCAGTACTTC. Residues: CASSLLAGGPQYF.

This clonotype has ten or more counts. This sequence joins TRBV27 and TRBJ1-1; D gene uncertain. The germline gives CDR1 MNHEY, CDR2 SMNVEV (reference sequence). The CDR3 spans 14 residues. Trimming took 7 bases from V and 0 from J, leaving 12 bases between them. In DNA form, the CDR3 reads TGTGCCAGCACTCGAGATGGATTGAACACTGAAGCTTTCTTT. This translates into CASTRDGLNTEAFF.

The sample holds a few counts of this clonotype. This chain connects TRBV3-1 to TRBJ2-7; 7 bases match TRBD1. CDR3 size: 15 residues. With 1 base clipped from V and 4 bases from J, the junction kept 7 bases outside the gene matches. Germline V gene sequence: CDR1 LGHDT, CDR2 YNNKEL (reference sequence). The CDR3 here is CASSQALPGQYEQYF. The CDR3 nucleotides read TGTGCCAGCAGCCAAGCATTACCGGGACAGTACGAGCAGTACTTC.

This clonotype was detected many times. The chain couples TRBV7-8 to TRBJ2-1, with D maybe TRBD2 (6 bases). CDR1 SGHVS and CDR2 FQNEAQ come from the germline V gene. The CDR3 has 13 amino acids. Trimming stripped 6 bases from V and 10 bases from J, with 16 bases between. DNA of the CDR3: TGTGCCAGCAGTCCTCGACCCGGAGGGGAGCAGTTCTTC. Its protein product is CASSPRPGGEQFF.

Worth noting for this clonotype: A much larger clone lies a single base off, so this may be a read error. J is TRBJ1-3 and V is TRBV7-2; no reliable D call. Germline V gene data show CDR1 as SGHTA and CDR2 as FQGNSA. The CDR3 spans 16 residues. Trimming stripped 5 bases from V and 2 bases from J, with 16 bases between. The CDR3 spells CASSQKSQWAGNTIYF. The CDR3 DNA follows: TGTGCCAGCAGCCAAAAGTCCCAGTGGGCTGGAAACACCATATATTTT.

The chain uses TRBV5-6 and TRBJ2-6; D unclear. The V gene lost 2 bases and the J gene lost 0 bases, with 9 bases spanning the gap. The CDR3 is 16 amino acids. CDR1 and CDR2 from the germline V gene are SGHDT and YYEEEE. As DNA, the CDR3 is TGTGCCAGCAGCTTCGGCCAAGGCTCTGGGGCCAACGTCCTGACTTTC. Encoded protein: CASSFGQGSGANVLTF.

This chain joins TRBV12-5 and TRBJ2-1; D is ambiguous. The V gene lost 5 bases and the J gene lost 6 bases, with 20 bases spanning the gap. This CDR3 has 16 residues. Germline CDR1 and CDR2: LGHNT and FRNRAP. CDR3 in DNA: TGTGCTAGTGGTCCCCGGTTAACCAGGAAGCTCAATGAGCAGTTCTTC. This sequence encodes CASGPRLTRKLNEQFF.

The chain uses TRBV6-1 and TRBJ2-7, with TRBD2 matching 10 bases. Germline-derived CDR1 and CDR2 are MNHNS and SASEGT. V trimming: 5 bases; J trimming: 0 bases; junction bases outside the gene matches: 7. The CDR3 extends over 16 amino acids. This CDR3 reads CASSYRTSGFSYEQYV. The CDR3 region has the DNA TGTGCCAGCAGTTACCGGACTAGCGGTTTCTCCTACGAGCAGTACGTC.

This clonotype was counted many times. The J gene is TRBJ2-3, the V gene TRBV7-8; the D gene is possibly TRBD2 (7 bases). Germline CDR1 is SGHVS and CDR2 is FQNEAQ. V shed 4 bases and J shed 5 bases, with 13 bases lying between them. The CDR3 consists of 14 residues. The CDR3 loop is CASSYGGGLDTQYF. CDR3 sequence (DNA): TGTGCCAGCAGCTATGGGGGGGGCCTAGATACGCAGTATTTT.

This chain joins TRBV4-1 and TRBJ1-1; D uncertain. From germline, CDR1 is MGHRA and CDR2 YSYEKL. V lost 0 bases and J 3 bases, leaving 5 bases between the germline ends. The CDR3 totals 13 residues. In nucleotides, the CDR3 is TGCGCCAGCAGCCAAGAACAGCACACTGAAGCTTTCTTT. This gives the protein CASSQEQHTEAFF.

Turning to this clonotype: Without the conserved terminal phenylalanine or tryptophan, this CDR3 likely stems from a read error. The chain links TRBV2 to TRBJ1-6; D unresolved. Germline CDR1 is SNHLY and CDR2 is FYNNEI. Trimming took off 3 bases at V and 0 bases at J, with 9 bases between the two ends. The CDR3 spans 16 residues. The DNA for the CDR3 is TGTGCCAGCAGTGATGGCCTAAGCTCCTATAATTCACCCCTCCACGTT. It specifies CASSDGLSSYNSPLHV.

This chain joins TRBV7-9 and TRBJ2-1; D may be TRBD2 (6 bases). Trimming stripped 6 bases from V and 15 bases from J, with 24 bases between. In germline, CDR1 is SEHNR, CDR2 FQNEAQ (reference sequence). The CDR3 consists of 14 residues. The CDR3 bases are TGTGCCAGCAGTTCAGGGAGCGGGCGGTTCATCAGGTTCTTC. This codes for CASSSGSGRFIRFF.

This clonotype was seen a few times. The V call is TRBV7-3, the J call TRBJ1-5; D perhaps matches TRBD1 (5 bases). Germline assignment: CDR1 SGHTA and CDR2 FQGTGA. This CDR3 spans 16 amino acids. V lost 7 bases and J 5 bases, leaving 21 bases between the germline ends. The CDR3 DNA sequence: TGTGCCAGCAAGACCCGGGGGGAACGCCCGGATCAGCCCCAGCATTTT. Protein: CASKTRGERPDQPQHF. The variable domain in full, completed from reference TRBV7-3 and TRBJ1-5, reads GAGVSQTPSNKVTEKGKYVELRCDPISGHTALYWYRQSLGQGPEFLIYFQGTGAADDSGLPNDRFFAVRPEGSVSTLKIQRTERGDSAVYLCASKTRGERPDQPQHFGDGTRLSIL.

In its sample, this clonotype was seen many times. The chain recombines TRBV7-3 with TRBJ2-1; D unclear. The V gene lost 2 bases and the J gene lost 4 bases, with 12 bases spanning the gap. The CDR3 contains 15 residues. Germline V gene lookup returns CDR1 SGHTA and CDR2 FQGTGA. CDR3 sequence (DNA): TGTGCCAGCAGCTTAGGAGCCCGGCTTTACAATGAGCAGTTCTTC. Protein sequence: CASSLGARLYNEQFF.

This clonotype was picked up many times. The gene calls are TRBV7-8 and TRBJ1-2, with D tentatively TRBD1 (6 bases). Germline V gives CDR1 SGHVS, CDR2 FQNEAQ. There are 13 residues in the CDR3. Between the trimmed V and J ends, which lost 5 bases and 6 bases, there was a span of 13 bases. The CDR3 reads CASSLSTGNGYTF. For the CDR3, the DNA is TGTGCCAGCAGCCTCTCTACAGGGAATGGCTACACCTTC.

The gene calls are TRBV7-6 and TRBJ2-5; D is tentatively TRBD1 or TRBD2 (6 bases each). Trimming pared 7 bases from V and 1 base from J, leaving 22 bases between. The germline V gene encodes CDR1 SGHVS and CDR2 FNYEAQ. CDR3 length: 17 amino acids. Here the CDR3 reads CASTLWAGGSSQETQYF. The CDR3 coding sequence is TGTGCCAGCACCCTTTGGGCCGGGGGCTCATCCCAAGAGACCCAGTACTTC.

The chain employs TRBV7-6 and TRBJ2-7; D is unresolved. The V end was cut by 2 bases, the J end by 5 bases, with 16 bases between. The CDR3 contains 15 residues. Germline V gives CDR1 SGHVS, CDR2 FNYEAQ. CDR3 coding DNA: TGTGCCAGCAGCTTACGAACCGGGCCAAGGGACGAGCAGTACTTC. Protein sequence: CASSLRTGPRDEQYF.

As DNA, the CDR3 is TGTGCCAGCAGTTACTCGGGGGCTGTGGCTTTCTTT. It specifies CASSYSGAVAFF. The chain links TRBV6-5 to TRBJ1-1, with D perhaps matching TRBD1 (6 bases). The germline V gene has CDR1 MNHEY and CDR2 SVGAGI. Trimming took 0 bases from V and 11 from J, leaving 10 bases between them. This CDR3 contains 12 residues.

This clonotype appeared a few times. The rearrangement joins TRBV6-1 to TRBJ2-2; D uncertain. CDR3 length: 17 amino acids. Germline assignment: CDR1 MNHNS and CDR2 SASEGT. Deletions cut 2 bases from V and 1 base from J, with 14 bases between. CDR3 bases: TGTGCCAGCAGTGAACGGGCAGGCCTTTGGAACACCGGGGAGCTGTTTTTT. It translates to CASSERAGLWNTGELFF.

This clonotype was observed a handful of times. The chain recombines TRBV12-3 or TRBV12-4 with TRBJ2-3; possibly TRBD1 for D (5 bases). This CDR3 has 17 amino acids. V lost 0 bases and J 6 bases, leaving 19 bases between the germline ends. The CDR3 protein is CASSLAVGYWWGDTQYF. The CDR3 region has the DNA TGTGCCAGCAGTTTAGCGGTGGGATATTGGTGGGGCGATACGCAGTATTTT.